The sequence of this TCR beta chain was determined in a study of metastatic and nonmetastatic thyroid tumors. Looking at the study overall: Repertoires of blood and of tissue (tumor or nodule) from malignant and benign thyroid patients were compared. Study-level points and caveats: Reports indicated that malignant thyroid tumors showed significantly higher TCR beta diversity than benign nodules did, in blood and tumor.

Trimming pared 3 bases from V and 0 bases from J, leaving 6 bases between. The CDR3 is made up of 13 amino acids. The V gene's germline CDR1 is KGHSH and CDR2 LQKENI. All patients were untreated before thyroid surgery. In the original analysis: Clinicopathological groups supplied CDR3 differences that were used to build a distant-metastasis classifier for papillary thyroid cancer. Via MiXCR, TCRdb re-called the PCR reads. What appears here as the V and J calls and clone size reflects TCRdb's work, not the paper's. The repertoire holds about 41,000 clones, with roughly 31% as singletons. As for this clone: Antigen specificity is unknown. This sample also contains other DNA sequences that code for the same CDR3.

V gene TRBV18 combines with J gene TRBJ2-7; D unclear. The sample comprised blood. The receptor was derived from a male donor with papillary thyroid cancer or a benign thyroid nodule (not recorded which). Some clones in this sample may be carry-over from other donors' samples. CDR3 region: CASSPPSSYEQYF. Written as DNA, the CDR3 is TGTGCCAGCTCACCCCCGAGCTCCTACGAGCAGTACTTC.